Listed below are T cell receptor beta chains from one sample, sequenced in a study of ipilimumab plus nivolumab after autologous stem cell transplantation. Profiling relied on immunoSEQ multiplex PCR, and the TCRdb table lists in-frame clones only, not all of them. The profile shows 16,000 or so clones, 65% to 75% of them singletons. Sample: PBMCs, taken in a trial of ipilimumab plus nivolumab as post-transplant consolidation. Every receptor here comes from a male donor with diffuse large B-cell lymphoma. CDR3s include the opening cysteine and the closing phenylalanine or tryptophan. Each record gives: J gene, D gene, CDR3 length, V gene, clone size, CDR3 DNA, CDR3 protein. A D gene is named only where the DNA matches it firmly. Clone sizes are given selectively: once, few, many, or a class where the clone is expanded.

TRBJ1-1	.	16	TRBV28	.	TGTGCCAGCAGTGTCCGGGACCCCCAGCGGTACCCTGAAGCTTTCTTT	CASSVRDPQRYPEAFF
TRBJ2-1	.	14	TRBV11-3	.	TGTGCCAGCAGCTTAGCCCCCGGGAGAGGGGAGCAGTTCTTC	CASSLAPGRGEQFF
TRBJ2-5	TRBD2	15	TRBV7-2	.	TGTGCCAGCAGTCCCGGACTAGCGGGTTCAGAGACCCAGTACTTC	CASSPGLAGSETQYF
TRBJ1-1	.	15	TRBV5-1	few	TGCGCCAGCAGCCTTACACAGGGCTTGGGCACTGAAGCTTTCTTT	CASSLTQGLGTEAFF
TRBJ2-7	.	11	TRBV30	.	TGTGCCTGGAGTTCTGGGGGCGAGCAGTACTTC	CAWSSGGEQYF
TRBJ2-1	.	16	TRBV9	.	TGTGCCAGCAGCGTGCAAGCGCGGAGCTCCTACAATGAGCAGTTCTTC	CASSVQARSSYNEQFF
TRBJ2-3	TRBD2	14	TRBV15	.	TGTGCCACCAGCAGTAGGGACTACACAGATACGCAGTATTTT	CATSSRDYTDTQYF
TRBJ1-1	.	14	TRBV18	.	TGTGCCAGCTCACCACAAACAAGATATACTGAAGCTTTCTTT	CASSPQTRYTEAFF
TRBJ1-2	TRBD1	13	TRBV30	.	TGTGCCTGGAGTGTCGGCAGGGGGGAAGGCTACACCTTC	CAWSVGRGEGYTF
TRBJ1-1	TRBD1	14	TRBV4-1	medium-sized	TGCGCCAGCAGCCAAGAAACAGGGGCACCTGAAGCTTTCTTT	CASSQETGAPEAFF
TRBJ1-6	.	15	TRBV19	.	TGTGCCAGTAGGCTCGTAGGGGTTCGGAATTCACCCCTCCACTTT	CASRLVGVRNSPLHF